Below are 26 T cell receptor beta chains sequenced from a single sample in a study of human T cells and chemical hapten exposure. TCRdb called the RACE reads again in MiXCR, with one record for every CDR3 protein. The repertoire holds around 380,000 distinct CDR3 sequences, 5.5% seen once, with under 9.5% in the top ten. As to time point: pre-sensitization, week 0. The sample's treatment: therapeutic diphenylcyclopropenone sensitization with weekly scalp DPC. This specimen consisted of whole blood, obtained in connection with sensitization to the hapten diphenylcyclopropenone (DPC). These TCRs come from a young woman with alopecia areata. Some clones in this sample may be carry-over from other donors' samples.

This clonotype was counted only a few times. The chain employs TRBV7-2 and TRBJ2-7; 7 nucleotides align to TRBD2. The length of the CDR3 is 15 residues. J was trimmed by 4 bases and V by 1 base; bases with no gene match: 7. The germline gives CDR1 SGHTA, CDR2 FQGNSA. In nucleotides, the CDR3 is TGTGCCAGCAGCTTAGACCGGGGGGTCAATTACGAGCAGTACTTC. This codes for CASSLDRGVNYEQYF.

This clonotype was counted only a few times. The CDR3 sequence: CATSSDRSPSSKNIQYF. Here the CDR3 DNA reads TGTGCCACCAGCAGCGACCGGAGCCCTAGCTCCAAAAACATTCAGTACTTC. The chain joins TRBV15 to TRBJ2-4, with D possibly being TRBD2 (5 bases). With 3 bases removed from V and 2 bases from J, the gap between germline ends came to 17 bases. The germline gives CDR1 LNHNV, CDR2 YYDKDF (reference sequence). This CDR3 spans 17 amino acids.

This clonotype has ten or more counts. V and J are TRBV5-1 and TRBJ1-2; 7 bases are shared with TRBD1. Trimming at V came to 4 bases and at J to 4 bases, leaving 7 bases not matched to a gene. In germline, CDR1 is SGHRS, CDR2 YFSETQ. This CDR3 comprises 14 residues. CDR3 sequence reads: CASSPGQESYGYTF. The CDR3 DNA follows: TGCGCCAGCAGCCCAGGACAGGAGAGCTATGGCTACACCTTC.

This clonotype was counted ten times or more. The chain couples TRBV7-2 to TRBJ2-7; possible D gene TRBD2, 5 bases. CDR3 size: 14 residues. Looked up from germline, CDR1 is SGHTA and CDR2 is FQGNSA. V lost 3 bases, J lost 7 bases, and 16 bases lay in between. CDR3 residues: CASSFLGEMHEQYF. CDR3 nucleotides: TGTGCCAGCAGCTTCCTGGGAGAAATGCATGAGCAGTACTTC.

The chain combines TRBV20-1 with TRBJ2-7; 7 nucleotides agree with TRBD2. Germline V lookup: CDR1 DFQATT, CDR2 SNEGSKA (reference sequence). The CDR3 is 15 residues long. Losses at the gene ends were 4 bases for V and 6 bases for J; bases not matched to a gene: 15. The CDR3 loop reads CSATPLGRAEGEQYF. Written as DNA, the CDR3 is TGCAGTGCTACCCCGCTTGGGAGGGCTGAGGGCGAGCAGTACTTC.

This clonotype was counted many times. The CDR3 sequence is CSVDQGGGYGYTF. For the CDR3, the DNA is TGCAGCGTTGACCAGGGTGGGGGATATGGCTACACCTTC. This chain connects TRBV29-1 to TRBJ1-2; perhaps TRBD1 as D (5 bases). V was clipped by 3 bases and J by 5 bases, with 13 bases between them. The V gene's germline CDR1 is SQVTM and CDR2 ANQGSEA. The length of the CDR3 is 13 residues.

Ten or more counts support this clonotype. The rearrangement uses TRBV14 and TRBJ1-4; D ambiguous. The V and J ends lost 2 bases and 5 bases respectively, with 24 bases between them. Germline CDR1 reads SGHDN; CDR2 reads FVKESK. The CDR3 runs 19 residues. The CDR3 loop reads CASSQKGPITPPVNEKLFF. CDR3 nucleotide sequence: TGTGCCAGCAGCCAAAAGGGCCCCATAACACCGCCTGTCAATGAAAAACTGTTTTTT.

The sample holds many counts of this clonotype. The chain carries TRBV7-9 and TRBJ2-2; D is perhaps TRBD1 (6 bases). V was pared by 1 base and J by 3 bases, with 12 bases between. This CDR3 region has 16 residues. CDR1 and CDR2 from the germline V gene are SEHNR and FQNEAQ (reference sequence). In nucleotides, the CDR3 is TGTGCCAGCAGCTTAGGTGGGACATCCTACACCGGGGAGCTGTTTTTT. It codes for CASSLGGTSYTGELFF.

The CDR3 loop is CASGFTLADTQYF. The DNA of the CDR3 is TGTGCTAGTGGTTTCACCCTCGCAGATACGCAGTATTTT. The chain combines TRBV12-5 with TRBJ2-3; D call uncertain. V was pared by 3 bases and J by 4 bases, with 8 bases between. This CDR3 has 13 amino acids. CDR1 and CDR2 from the germline V gene are LGHNT and FRNRAP.

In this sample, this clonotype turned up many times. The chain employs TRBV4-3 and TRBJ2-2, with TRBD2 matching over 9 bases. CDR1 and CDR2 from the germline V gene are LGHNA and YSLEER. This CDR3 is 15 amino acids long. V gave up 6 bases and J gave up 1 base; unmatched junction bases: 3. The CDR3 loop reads CASSAAGGNTGELFF. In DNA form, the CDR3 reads TGCGCCAGCAGTGCAGCGGGGGGGAACACCGGGGAGCTGTTTTTT.

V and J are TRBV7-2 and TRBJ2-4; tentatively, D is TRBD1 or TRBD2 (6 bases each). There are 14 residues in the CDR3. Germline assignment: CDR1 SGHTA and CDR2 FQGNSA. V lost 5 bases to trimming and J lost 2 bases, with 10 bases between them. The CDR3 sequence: CASSPRGPKNIQYF. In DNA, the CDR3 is TGTGCCAGCAGCCCCCGGGGGCCCAAAAACATTCAGTACTTC.

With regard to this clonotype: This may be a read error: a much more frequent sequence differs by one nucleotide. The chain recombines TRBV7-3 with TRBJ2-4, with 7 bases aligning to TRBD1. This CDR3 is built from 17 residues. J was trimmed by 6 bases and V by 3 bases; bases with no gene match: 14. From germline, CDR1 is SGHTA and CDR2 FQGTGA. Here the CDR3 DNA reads TGTGCCAGCAGCTTCGAACGTAGGGGGCTGGAAGGAAACATTCAGTACTTC. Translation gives CASSFERRGLEGNIQYF.

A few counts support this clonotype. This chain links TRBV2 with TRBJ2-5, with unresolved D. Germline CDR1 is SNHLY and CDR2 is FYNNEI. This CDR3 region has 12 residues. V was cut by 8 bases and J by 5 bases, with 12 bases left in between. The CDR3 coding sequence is TGTGCCAGCCTGCAGGACGGGGAGACCCAGTACTTC. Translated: CASLQDGETQYF.

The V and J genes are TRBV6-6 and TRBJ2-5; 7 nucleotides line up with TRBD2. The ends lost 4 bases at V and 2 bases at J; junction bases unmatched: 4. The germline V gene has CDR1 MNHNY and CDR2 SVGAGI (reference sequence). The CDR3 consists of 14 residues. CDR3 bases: TGTGCCAGCAGTTGGGGGGGACTTCAAGAGACCCAGTACTTC. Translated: CASSWGGLQETQYF.

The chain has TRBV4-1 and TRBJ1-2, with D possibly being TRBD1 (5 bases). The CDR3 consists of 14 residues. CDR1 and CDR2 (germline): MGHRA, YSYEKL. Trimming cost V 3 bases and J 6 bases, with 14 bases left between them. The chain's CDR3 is CASSHTGTLDGYTF. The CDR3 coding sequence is TGCGCCAGCAGCCACACCGGGACTCTCGATGGCTACACCTTC.

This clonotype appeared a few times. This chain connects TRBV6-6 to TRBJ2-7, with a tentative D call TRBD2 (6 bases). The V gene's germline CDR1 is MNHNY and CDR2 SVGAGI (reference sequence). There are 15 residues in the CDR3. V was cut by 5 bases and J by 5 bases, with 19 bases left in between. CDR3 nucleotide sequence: TGTGCCAGCAGTGGGGCTGGGGGGTCAACTCACGAGCAGTACTTC. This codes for CASSGAGGSTHEQYF.

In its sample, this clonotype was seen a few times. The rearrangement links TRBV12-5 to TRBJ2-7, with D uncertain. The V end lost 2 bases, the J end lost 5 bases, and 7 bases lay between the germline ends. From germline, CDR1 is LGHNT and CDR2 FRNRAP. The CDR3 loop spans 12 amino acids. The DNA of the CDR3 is TGTGCTAGTGGTTTGTATGCGAACGAGCAGTACTTC. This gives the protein CASGLYANEQYF.

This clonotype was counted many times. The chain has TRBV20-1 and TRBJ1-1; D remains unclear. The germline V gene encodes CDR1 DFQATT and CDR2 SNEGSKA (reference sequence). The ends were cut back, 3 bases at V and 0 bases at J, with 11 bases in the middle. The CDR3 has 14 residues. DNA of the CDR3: TGCAGTGCTAGGTCCCCCAGGATGAACACTGAAGCTTTCTTT. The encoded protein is CSARSPRMNTEAFF.

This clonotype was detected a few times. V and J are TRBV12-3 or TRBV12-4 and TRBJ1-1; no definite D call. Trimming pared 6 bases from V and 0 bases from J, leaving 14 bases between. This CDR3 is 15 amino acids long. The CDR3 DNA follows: TGTGCCAGCAGCCCTCAGGCAGTGATGAACACTGAAGCTTTCTTT. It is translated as CASSPQAVMNTEAFF.

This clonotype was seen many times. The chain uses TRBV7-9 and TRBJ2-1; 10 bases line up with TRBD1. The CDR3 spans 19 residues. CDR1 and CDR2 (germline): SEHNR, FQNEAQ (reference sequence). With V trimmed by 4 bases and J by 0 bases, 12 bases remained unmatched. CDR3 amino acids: CASSSGTGEVFFSYNEQFF. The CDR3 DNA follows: TGTGCCAGCAGCTCCGGGACAGGGGAGGTTTTTTTCTCCTACAATGAGCAGTTCTTC.

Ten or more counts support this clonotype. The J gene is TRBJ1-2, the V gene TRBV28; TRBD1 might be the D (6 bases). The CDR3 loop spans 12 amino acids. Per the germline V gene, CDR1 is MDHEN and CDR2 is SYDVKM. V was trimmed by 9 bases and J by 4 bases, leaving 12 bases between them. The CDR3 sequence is CASKGGVYGYTF. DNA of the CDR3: TGTGCCAGTAAGGGGGGCGTCTATGGCTACACCTTC.

The CDR3 reads CASSSGTADEKLFF. In nucleotides, the CDR3 is TGTGCCAGCTCATCCGGGACAGCGGATGAAAAACTGTTTTTT. The genes are TRBV18 and TRBJ1-4, with 7 bases lining up with TRBD1. There are 14 residues in the CDR3. V shed 5 bases and J 6 bases; nucleotides not matched to a gene: 6. The germline gives CDR1 KGHSH, CDR2 LQKENI.

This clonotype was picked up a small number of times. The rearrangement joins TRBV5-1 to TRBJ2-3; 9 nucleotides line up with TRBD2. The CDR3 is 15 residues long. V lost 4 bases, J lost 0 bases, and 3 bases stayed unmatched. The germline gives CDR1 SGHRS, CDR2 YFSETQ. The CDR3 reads CASSIGLASTDTQYF. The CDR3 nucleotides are TGCGCCAGCAGCATTGGACTAGCGAGCACAGATACGCAGTATTTT.

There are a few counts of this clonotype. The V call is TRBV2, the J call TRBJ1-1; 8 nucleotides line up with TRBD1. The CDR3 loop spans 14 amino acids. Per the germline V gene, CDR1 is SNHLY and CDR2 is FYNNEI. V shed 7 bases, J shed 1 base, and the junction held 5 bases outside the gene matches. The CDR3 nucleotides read TGTGCCAGCAATACAGGGGGGAGGAACACTGAAGCTTTCTTT. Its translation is CASNTGGRNTEAFF. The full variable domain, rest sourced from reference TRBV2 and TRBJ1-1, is EPEVTQTPSHQVTQMGQEVILRCVPISNHLYFYWYRQILGQKVEFLVSFYNNEISEKSEIFDDQFSVERPDGSNFTLKIRSTKLEDSAMYFCASNTGGRNTEAFFGQGTRLTVV.

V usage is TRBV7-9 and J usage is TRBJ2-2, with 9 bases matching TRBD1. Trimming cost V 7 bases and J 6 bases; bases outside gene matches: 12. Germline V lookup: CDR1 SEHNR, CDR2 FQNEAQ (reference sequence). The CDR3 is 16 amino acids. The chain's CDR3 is CASIDGGQGFAGELFF. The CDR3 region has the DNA TGTGCCAGCATTGATGGGGGACAGGGATTCGCCGGGGAGCTGTTTTTT. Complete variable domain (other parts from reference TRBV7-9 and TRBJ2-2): DTGVSQNPRHKITKRGQNVTFRCDPISEHNRLYWYRQTLGQGPEFLTYFQNEAQLEKSRLLSDRFSAERPKGSFSTLEIQRTEQGDSAMYLCASIDGGQGFAGELFFGEGSRLTVL.

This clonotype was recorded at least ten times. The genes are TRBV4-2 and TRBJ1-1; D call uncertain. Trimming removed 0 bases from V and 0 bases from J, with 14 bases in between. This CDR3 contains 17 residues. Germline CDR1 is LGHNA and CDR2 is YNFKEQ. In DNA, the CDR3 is TGTGCCAGCAGCCAAGATCTGGAAGGTTTAATGAACACTGAAGCTTTCTTT. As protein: CASSQDLEGLMNTEAFF.